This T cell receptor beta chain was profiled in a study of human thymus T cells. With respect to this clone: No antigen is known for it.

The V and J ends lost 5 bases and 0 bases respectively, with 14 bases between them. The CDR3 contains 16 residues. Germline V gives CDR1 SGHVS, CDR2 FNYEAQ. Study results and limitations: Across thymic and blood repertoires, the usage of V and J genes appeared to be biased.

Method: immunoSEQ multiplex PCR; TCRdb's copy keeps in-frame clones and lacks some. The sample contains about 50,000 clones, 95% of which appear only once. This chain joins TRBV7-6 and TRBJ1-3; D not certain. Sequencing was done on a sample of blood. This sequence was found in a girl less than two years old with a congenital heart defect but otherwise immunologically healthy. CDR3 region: CASSTHAGISGNTIYF. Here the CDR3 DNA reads TGTGCCAGCAGCACCCACGCCGGGATCTCTGGAAACACCATATATTTT.